This passage covers 29 T cell receptor beta chains from one sample sequenced in a study of T cell repertoires in cytomegalovirus infection (dated by TCRdb to about 2019). Antigen specificity for these receptors is unknown. In the paper's terms, the treatment or condition label means: in vitro stimulation with specific CMV peptide epitopes to enrich CMV-specific T cells. This sample was sequenced with an Illumina HiSeq 1500. Using fastp at Q25 and MiXCR, TCRdb reprocessed the public reads and kept productive beta chains. Every distinct CDR3 protein forms one entry, paired with its most common genes and DNA. For this sample there are under 200,000 distinct CDR3 sequences; less than 25% appear just once. Jointly, the top ten make up under 30% of the sample. The sequences come from CD8+ T cells from cultured PBMCs, collected from culture after CMV antigen stimulation. These receptors came from a human donor in good health (CMV status not recorded). Some clones in this sample may be carry-over from other donors' samples.

This clonotype showed up just a few times. J is TRBJ1-1 and V is TRBV12-3 or TRBV12-4, with D perhaps TRBD1 (5 bases). V gave up 4 bases and J gave up 0 bases, with 9 bases separating them. The length of the CDR3 is 14 residues. As DNA, the CDR3 is TGTGCCAGCAGTTGGGGCACCCTGAACACTGAAGCTTTCTTT. This gives the protein CASSWGTLNTEAFF.

This clonotype was counted at least ten times. This chain connects TRBV7-9 to TRBJ2-7; D call uncertain. The CDR3 runs 11 residues. The germline V gene has CDR1 SEHNR and CDR2 FQNEAQ (reference sequence). Trimming removed 6 bases at V and 3 bases at J, with 6 bases between. The chain's CDR3 is CASSPLYEQYF. The CDR3, as DNA: TGTGCCAGCAGTCCCCTCTACGAGCAGTACTTC.

This clonotype has only a few counts. The V gene is TRBV6-2 or TRBV6-3, the J gene TRBJ1-1, with D uncertain. The CDR3 covers 19 residues. V lost 2 bases and J lost 1, with 23 bases in between. Germline assignment: CDR1 MNHEY and CDR2 SVGEGT. DNA of the CDR3: TGTGCCAGCAGTTACCCAGTTGACTGGATCGGGAGTGGGAACACTGAAGCTTTCTTT. Its translation is CASSYPVDWIGSGNTEAFF.

This clonotype was observed a few times. This sequence joins TRBV6-2 or TRBV6-3 and TRBJ2-7; TRBD1 matches at 9 bases. V gave up 2 bases and J gave up 3 bases; unmatched junction bases: 8. The CDR3 consists of 16 residues. CDR1 and CDR2 from the germline V gene are MNHEY and SVGEGT. CDR3 nucleotides: TGTGCCAGCAGTTACAGGGTGGGACAGGGAGACTACGAGCAGTACTTC. This translates into CASSYRVGQGDYEQYF.

This clonotype has only a few counts. CDR3 amino acids: CASSTAGVEQFF. The CDR3 DNA sequence: TGTGCCAGCAGCACTGCGGGGGTTGAGCAGTTCTTC. The rearrangement links TRBV12-3 or TRBV12-4 to TRBJ2-1; 7 bases line up with TRBD2. The CDR3 consists of 12 residues. Trimming took 6 bases from V and 9 from J; bases not matched to a gene: 5.

Regarding this clonotype: At one boundary the junction diverges from the germline segment, which might be a read error. The CDR3 DNA sequence: TGTGCCAGCATCCCCGGGACAGGGCCCGGGGAGCTGTTT. It yields the protein CASIPGTGPGELF. The chain joins TRBV7-8 to TRBJ2-2; 9 nucleotides line up with TRBD1. The CDR3 spans 13 residues. In germline, CDR1 is SGHVS, CDR2 FQNEAQ.

This chain links TRBV6-8 with TRBJ2-1; D not certain. Germline lookup yields CDR1 MNHGY and CDR2 SAAAGT. The CDR3 runs to 13 residues. V was trimmed by 8 bases and J by 12 bases, leaving 20 bases between them. CDR3 amino acids: CASHIPGKMRQFF. The CDR3 coding sequence is TGTGCCAGCCATATCCCGGGCAAAATGCGGCAGTTCTTC.

V is TRBV7-2 and J is TRBJ1-2; TRBD1 is a possible D gene (6 bases). Trimming took 1 base from V and 6 from J, leaving 15 bases between them. Germline CDR1 SGHTA, CDR2 FQGNSA. The CDR3 has 15 amino acids. Here the CDR3 reads CASSLVGTGRNGYTF. In nucleotides, the CDR3 is TGTGCCAGCAGCTTAGTTGGTACAGGGAGGAATGGCTACACCTTC.

The rearrangement uses TRBV11-2 and TRBJ2-3, with D uncertain. Per the germline V gene, CDR1 is SGHAT and CDR2 is FQNNGV. Trimming shortened V by 4 bases and J by 0 bases, and 14 bases separated the two germline ends. The CDR3 is made up of 16 amino acids. CDR3 coding DNA: TGTGCCAGCAGCTCTAGTGCCCCACCTAGCACAGATACGCAGTATTTT. This gives the protein CASSSSAPPSTDTQYF.

The CDR3 loop reads CASSLEGTGMNNEQFF. Written as DNA, the CDR3 is TGTGCCAGCAGCTTGGAAGGGACAGGGATGAACAATGAGCAGTTCTTC. This sequence joins TRBV5-5 and TRBJ2-1, with 9 positions matching TRBD1. J gave up 5 bases and V 0 bases, and 6 bases lay outside the gene matches. Germline V gene lookup returns CDR1 SGHKS and CDR2 YYEKEE (reference sequence). This CDR3 contains 16 residues.

This clonotype appeared a few times. This chain joins TRBV12-5 and TRBJ1-1; no clear D gene. Germline V lookup: CDR1 LGHNT, CDR2 FRNRAP. This CDR3 has 14 amino acids. Trimming pared 3 bases from V and 4 bases from J, leaving 12 bases between. In DNA form, the CDR3 reads TGTGCTAGTGGTTTAGGGAGTTTGGGCACTGAAGCTTTCTTT. This codes for CASGLGSLGTEAFF. The variable domain in full, completed from reference TRBV12-5 and TRBJ1-1, reads DARVTQTPRHKVTEMGQEVTMRCQPILGHNTVFWYRQTMMQGLELLAYFRNRAPLDDSGMPKDRFSAEMPDATLATLKIQPSEPRDSAVYFCASGLGSLGTEAFFGQGTRLTVV.

This chain links TRBV7-9 with TRBJ2-7; 12 positions match TRBD2. This CDR3 has 13 residues. Trimming took 7 bases from V and 4 from J; bases not matched to a gene: 2. Germline values: CDR1 SEHNR, CDR2 FQNEAQ (reference sequence). CDR3 loop: CASTGLAGYEQYF. CDR3 nucleotides: TGTGCCAGCACGGGACTAGCGGGTTACGAGCAGTACTTC. Supplemented by reference TRBV7-9 and TRBJ2-7, the full variable domain reads DTGVSQNPRHKITKRGQNVTFRCDPISEHNRLYWYRQTLGQGPEFLTYFQNEAQLEKSRLLSDRFSAERPKGSFSTLEIQRTEQGDSAMYLCASTGLAGYEQYFGPGTRLTVT.

This clonotype occurred a few times. The V and J genes are TRBV19 and TRBJ2-3, with D perhaps TRBD2 (6 bases). Trimming cost V 7 bases and J 1 base, with 15 bases left between them. The CDR3 runs to 15 residues. The germline V gene has CDR1 LNHDA and CDR2 SQIVND (reference sequence). The CDR3 is CASTIQGGGTDTQYF. The DNA for the CDR3 is TGTGCCAGTACCATCCAGGGAGGTGGCACAGATACGCAGTATTTT.

V and J are TRBV6-1 and TRBJ2-5; D possibly corresponds to TRBD2 (6 bases). CDR3 size: 15 residues. The germline CDR1 and CDR2 sequences are MNHNS and SASEGT. Trimming pared 5 bases from V and 3 bases from J, leaving 16 bases between. DNA of the CDR3: TGTGCCAGCAGTTACGCGGCGGGGATAGAAGAGACCCAGTACTTC. This gives the protein CASSYAAGIEETQYF.

J is TRBJ2-7 and V is TRBV11-3, with D possibly being TRBD1 or TRBD2 (5 bases each). This CDR3 is 16 amino acids long. V was cut by 3 bases and J by 1 base, with 16 bases left in between. The V gene's germline CDR1 is SGHNT and CDR2 YENEEA. This chain's CDR3 is CASSFSTGTVSYEQYF. CDR3 in DNA: TGTGCCAGCAGCTTTTCAACCGGGACGGTTTCCTACGAGCAGTACTTC.

This clonotype appeared a few times. This chain's CDR3 is CASSFTSAFDYEQYF. CDR3 DNA sequence: TGTGCCAGCAGCTTCACCTCGGCGTTTGACTACGAGCAGTACTTC. The rearrangement links TRBV11-2 to TRBJ2-7; no clear D. Trimming took 3 bases from V and 3 from J, leaving 15 bases between them. Germline CDR1 SGHAT, CDR2 FQNNGV. The CDR3 covers 15 residues. Using reference TRBV11-2 and TRBJ2-7 for the parts outside the CDR3, the full variable domain is EAGVAQSPRYKIIEKRQSVAFWCNPISGHATLYWYQQILGQGPKLLIQFQNNGVVDDSQLPKDRFSAERLKGVDSTLKIQPAKLEDSAVYLCASSFTSAFDYEQYFGPGTRLTVT.

The chain carries TRBV30 and TRBJ2-3; 8 bases fit TRBD2. The germline CDR1 and CDR2 sequences are GTSNPN and SVGIG (reference sequence). The V segment lost 0 bases and the J segment 2 bases; nucleotides outside the gene matches: 7. The CDR3 is 16 amino acids. The CDR3 region is CAWSVTPRGDTDTQYF. As DNA, the CDR3 is TGTGCCTGGAGTGTAACTCCGCGGGGGGACACAGATACGCAGTATTTT.

The V call is TRBV6-5, the J call TRBJ2-7; a weak D match, TRBD2 (6 bases). This CDR3 comprises 16 residues. The germline gives CDR1 MNHEY, CDR2 SVGAGI. Trimming removed 0 bases from V and 2 bases from J, with 14 bases in between. CDR3 sequence reads: CASSYSRWEDTYEQYF. The CDR3 DNA reads TGTGCCAGCAGTTACTCCCGTTGGGAGGATACCTACGAGCAGTACTTC.

V is TRBV19 and J is TRBJ1-2; 8 nucleotides align to TRBD1. Germline V CDR1 and CDR2: LNHDA, SQIVND (reference sequence). The V and J ends lost 3 bases and 6 bases, in that order; junction bases with no gene match: 6. There are 14 residues in the CDR3. The CDR3 DNA follows: TGTGCCAGTAGTATGGGGACAGGACCTAATGGCTACACCTTC. Its protein is CASSMGTGPNGYTF.

The chain uses TRBV7-9 and TRBJ2-7, with D maybe TRBD2 (5 bases). Trimming left V 8 bases short and J 3 bases short, with 20 bases between. CDR1 and CDR2 from the germline V gene are SEHNR and FQNEAQ (reference sequence). This CDR3 comprises 15 residues. The CDR3 bases are TGTGCCAGCTTCTCTAGCCTAACTGATGACTACGAGCAGTACTTC. Translating gives CASFSSLTDDYEQYF.

V and J are TRBV6-6 and TRBJ2-5; a possible D gene is TRBD2 (6 bases). Germline loops: CDR1 MNHNY, CDR2 SVGAGI (reference sequence). The CDR3 is made up of 15 amino acids. The V and J ends lost 2 bases and 5 bases respectively, with 15 bases between them. The CDR3 DNA reads TGTGCCAGCAGTTACCGTCGGGGGAAGTATGAGACCCAGTACTTC. It yields the protein CASSYRRGKYETQYF.

The chain couples TRBV30 to TRBJ1-2; possible D gene TRBD1, 5 bases. The germline V gene encodes CDR1 GTSNPN and CDR2 SVGIG (reference sequence). The CDR3 contains 14 residues. The V gene lost 2 bases and the J gene lost 2 bases, with 12 bases spanning the gap. The CDR3 nucleotides are TGTGCCTGGAGTAGACAGTTACTAAACTATGGCTACACCTTC. Protein sequence: CAWSRQLLNYGYTF. The entire variable domain, with the rest obtained from reference TRBV30 and TRBJ1-2, is as follows: SQTIHQWPATLVQPVGSPLSLECTVEGTSNPNLYWYRQAAGRGLQLLFYSVGIGQISSEVPQNLSASRPQDRQFILSSKKLLLSDSGFYLCAWSRQLLNYGYTFGSGTRLTVV.

This clonotype came up a few times. The gene calls are TRBV7-8 and TRBJ2-1; TRBD2 agrees at 8 bases. Per the germline V gene, CDR1 is SGHVS and CDR2 is FQNEAQ. Germline trimming cut 5 bases from V and 6 bases from J; bases unmatched to any gene: 6. The CDR3 is 14 amino acids. The CDR3 protein is CASSPAGGVNEQFF. The DNA for the CDR3 is TGTGCCAGCAGCCCCGCCGGGGGGGTCAATGAGCAGTTCTTC. Supplemented by reference TRBV7-8 and TRBJ2-1, the full variable domain reads GAGVSQSPRYKVAKRGQDVALRCDPISGHVSLFWYQQALGQGPEFLTYFQNEAQLDKSGLPSDRFFAERPEGSVSTLKIQRTQQEDSAVYLCASSPAGGVNEQFFGPGTRLTVL.

This clonotype has just a few counts. This sequence joins TRBV25-1 and TRBJ2-5; TRBD1 or TRBD2 may be the D gene (6 bases each). Per the germline V gene, CDR1 is MGHDK and CDR2 is SYGVNS. The CDR3 is 14 residues long. V lost 2 bases and J lost 3, with 10 bases in between. DNA of the CDR3: TGTGCCAGCAGTGAACGGGGGCCCGAAGAGACCCAGTACTTC. Amino acids: CASSERGPEETQYF.

This clonotype was counted many times. The V and J genes are TRBV4-1 and TRBJ1-5; 9 positions match TRBD1. Looked up from germline, CDR1 is MGHRA and CDR2 is YSYEKL. Losses at the gene ends were 4 bases for V and 7 bases for J; bases not matched to a gene: 8. The CDR3 length is 15 residues. The CDR3 sequence: CASSLIQGAGQPQHF. The CDR3, as DNA: TGCGCCAGCAGCCTTATACAGGGGGCGGGACAGCCCCAGCATTTT.

The genes are TRBV27 and TRBJ2-7; the D gene is possibly TRBD2 (7 bases). CDR3 length: 15 amino acids. CDR1 and CDR2 from the germline V gene are MNHEY and SMNVEV (reference sequence). Between the trimmed V and J ends, which lost 3 bases and 0 bases, there was a span of 12 bases. DNA for the CDR3: TGTGCCAGCAGTTTGGGGAGGGGGATCTCCTACGAGCAGTACTTC. Translation gives CASSLGRGISYEQYF.

This clonotype was recorded at least ten times. This sequence joins TRBV9 and TRBJ2-7; 9 nucleotides line up with TRBD1. Germline V gene sequence: CDR1 SGDLS, CDR2 YYNGEE. CDR3 length: 14 residues. V lost 4 bases to trimming and J lost 5 bases; unmatched junction nucleotides: 7. The CDR3 bases are TGTGCCAGCAGCCCGGGACAGGGCCGTAACGAGCAGTACTTC. This translates into CASSPGQGRNEQYF.

The chain joins TRBV7-3 to TRBJ1-2; a possible D gene is TRBD1 (5 bases). The germline gives CDR1 SGHTA, CDR2 FQGTGA. This CDR3 is built from 14 residues. Trimming left V 0 bases short and J 6 bases short, with 11 bases between. The CDR3 nucleotides read TGTGCCAGCAGCTTAACAGGTGGAGGGGATGGCTACACCTTC. This translates into CASSLTGGGDGYTF.

A few counts support this clonotype. CDR3 residues: CASSLGTGVTGELFF. The DNA of the CDR3 is TGTGCCAGCAGTTTAGGGACAGGGGTCACCGGGGAGCTGTTTTTT. The V and J genes are TRBV12-3 or TRBV12-4 and TRBJ2-2; TRBD1 matches at 9 bases. The length of the CDR3 is 15 residues. The junction had 1 base not matched to a gene; V was cut back by 1 base and J by 4 bases.